The present T cell receptor beta chain was sequenced within a study of regulatory T cells in long-lasting Graves disease. Study details: Graves' patients diagnosed newly had used antithyroid drugs under 3 months.

CDR3 length equals 13 residues. Trimming cost V 8 bases and J 2 bases, with 13 bases left between them. Germline values: CDR1 MDHEN, CDR2 SYDVKM. iRepertoire HTBI primers and Arm-PCR of CDR3 regions built TCR beta libraries. TCRdb fed the multiplex PCR reads into MiXCR, producing one record per CDR3 protein. The repertoire has 400,000 to 450,000 distinct CDR3 sequences, about a sixth of them found once; the top ten carry around 10%. This clonotype was seen repeatedly, ten times or more. Antigen specificity is unknown. The sample's time point: newly diagnosed GD, antithyroid drugs for less than 3 months. Extracted RNA from PBMCs served as the source of the TCR library. Study-wide results and caveats: Persistent Graves' cases showed lower TCR diversity than newly diagnosed cases.

The data were also submitted as part of a second study, on T cells in Graves' hyperthyroidism and ophthalmopathy.

Sequenced material: peripheral blood mononuclear cells (PBMCs), taken at new diagnosis, from a patient treated with antithyroid drugs. The sequence was collected from a woman in her 30s with Graves disease. The chain joins TRBV28 to TRBJ2-7, with TRBD2 as a possible D gene (7 bases). The chain's CDR3 is CASGRGVPYEQYF. As DNA, the CDR3 is TGTGCCAGCGGGAGGGGGGTTCCCTACGAGCAGTACTTC. The complete variable domain, with remaining parts taken from reference TRBV28 and TRBJ2-7, reads DVKVTQSSRYLVKRTGEKVFLECVQDMDHENMFWYRQDPGLGLRLIYFSYDVKMKEKGDIPEGYSVSREKKERFSLILESASTNQTSMYLCASGRGVPYEQYFGPGTRLTVT.